This T cell receptor beta chain was captured in a study of T-cell memory formation after mild COVID-19. TCRdb re-called the 5' RACE reads with MiXCR, one entry per CDR3 protein. Of about 350,000 distinct CDR3 sequences in the sample, roughly 19% were seen once. A few counts support this clonotype. Per germline, CDR1 SNHLY and CDR2 FYNNEI. V lost 1 base and J lost 4; bases outside the gene matches: 8. The CDR3 contains 16 residues. This rearrangement joins TRBV2 to TRBJ2-7, with 9 bases matching TRBD2. This receptor was obtained from a man aged 18 to 29 who had mild COVID-19 (a few samples of this study predate the infection). Cell type and time point are not known. Specimen: PBMCs or a T cell subset sorted from them (not recorded which). This chain's CDR3 is CASSEVSGGSQYEQYF. DNA for the CDR3: TGTGCCAGCAGTGAAGTTAGCGGGGGATCCCAGTACGAGCAGTACTTC.